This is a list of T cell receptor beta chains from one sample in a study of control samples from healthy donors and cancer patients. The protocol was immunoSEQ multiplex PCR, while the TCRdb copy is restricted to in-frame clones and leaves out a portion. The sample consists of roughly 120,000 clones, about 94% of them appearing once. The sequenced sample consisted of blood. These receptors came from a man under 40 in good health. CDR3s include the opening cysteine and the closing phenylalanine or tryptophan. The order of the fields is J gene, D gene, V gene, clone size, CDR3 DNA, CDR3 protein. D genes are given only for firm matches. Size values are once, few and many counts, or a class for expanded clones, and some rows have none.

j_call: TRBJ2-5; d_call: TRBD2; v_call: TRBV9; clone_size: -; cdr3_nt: TGTGCCAGCAGCCCGAGCGGGGGGGCGGAGACCCAGTACTTC; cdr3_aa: CASSPSGGAETQYF
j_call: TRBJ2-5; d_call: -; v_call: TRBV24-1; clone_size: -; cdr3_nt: TGTGCCACCGGGGCAGGGGGGTACCAAGAGACCCAGTACTTC; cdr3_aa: CATGAGGYQETQYF
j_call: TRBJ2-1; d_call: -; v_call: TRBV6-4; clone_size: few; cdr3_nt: TGTGCCAGCAGTGCCTCCCCCAGTGGCTCCTACAATGAGCAGTTCTTC; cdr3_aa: CASSASPSGSYNEQFF
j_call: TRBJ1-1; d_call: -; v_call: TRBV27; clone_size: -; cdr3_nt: TGTGCCAGCAGTTTACGTATACAGGGTGAAGCTTTCTTT; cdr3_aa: CASSLRIQGEAFF
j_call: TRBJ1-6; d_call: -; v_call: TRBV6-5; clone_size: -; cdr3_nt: TGTGCCAGCAGTCTTCATAGCTCCTATAATTCACCCCTCCACTTT; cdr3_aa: CASSLHSSYNSPLHF
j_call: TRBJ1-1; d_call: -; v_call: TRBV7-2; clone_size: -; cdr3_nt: TGTGCCAGCAGCTTAGCCCGGCAAGCTGAAGCTTTCTTT; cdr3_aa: CASSLARQAEAFF
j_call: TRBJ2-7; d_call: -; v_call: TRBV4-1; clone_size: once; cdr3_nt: TGCGCCAACTCGCTGGGGGAAAAGGGGGTCAGAACCAACTACGAGCAGTACTTC; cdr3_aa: CANSLGEKGVRTNYEQYF
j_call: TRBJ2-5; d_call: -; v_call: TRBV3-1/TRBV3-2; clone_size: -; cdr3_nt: TGTGCCAGCAGCCAGGGTCGGGAGACCCAGTACTTC; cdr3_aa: CASSQGRETQYF
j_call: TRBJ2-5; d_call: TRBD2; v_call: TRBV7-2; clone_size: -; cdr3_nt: TGTGCCAGCAGCTTAACCCGCAGCGGGGGCCGGGAGACCCAGTACTTC; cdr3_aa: CASSLTRSGGRETQYF
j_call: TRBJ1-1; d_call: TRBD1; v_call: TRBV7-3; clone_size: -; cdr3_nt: TGTGCCAGCAGCCCCCAAACAGGGGGCGGCACTGAAGCTTTCTTT; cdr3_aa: CASSPQTGGGTEAFF
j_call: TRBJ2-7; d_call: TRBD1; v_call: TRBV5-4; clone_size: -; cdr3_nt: TGTGCCAGCAGCGTATTACAGGGGGGTGAGCAGTACTTC; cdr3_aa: CASSVLQGGEQYF
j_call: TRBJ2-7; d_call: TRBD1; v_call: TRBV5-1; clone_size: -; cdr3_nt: TGCGCCAGCAGCTTGAAAGGACAGGGGTTCCACGAGCAGTACTTC; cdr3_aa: CASSLKGQGFHEQYF
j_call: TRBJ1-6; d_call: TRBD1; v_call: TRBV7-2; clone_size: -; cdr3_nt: TGTGCCAGCAGTTCGGGACAGTTCAATTCACCCCTCCACTTT; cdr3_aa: CASSSGQFNSPLHF
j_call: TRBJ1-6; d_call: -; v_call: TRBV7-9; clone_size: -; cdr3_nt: TGTGCCAGCAGCTTCGGCAGGGTAAATCAGGATTCACCCCTCCACTTT; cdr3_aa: CASSFGRVNQDSPLHF
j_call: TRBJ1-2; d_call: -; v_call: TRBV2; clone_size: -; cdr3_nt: TGTGCCAGCAGGAAGCCGGCTGGGGGGGCGGGTGGCTACACCTTC; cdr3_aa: CASRKPAGGAGGYTF